These 12 T cell receptor beta chains came from one sample sequenced in a study of blood T cell repertoires in COVID-19. The table came from immunoSEQ multiplex PCR; TCRdb's copy has only in-frame clones and leaves some out. The sample carries 60,000 to 95,000 clones, roughly 90% recorded once. The sample was peripheral blood. The receptors were gathered from a woman of 80 years or more with active or convalescent COVID-19.

The table lists this clone with a few counts. V and J are TRBV18 and TRBJ2-3; D remains unclear. V was clipped by 2 bases and J by 0 bases, with 9 bases between them. Germline V gene data show CDR1 as KGHSH and CDR2 as LQKENI. This CDR3 has 15 residues. The CDR3 sequence: CASSPETTSTDTQYF. The DNA for the CDR3 is TGTGCCAGCTCACCAGAGACAACTAGCACAGATACGCAGTATTTT.

This clone was seen just once. The chain is built from TRBV27 and TRBJ2-7; maybe TRBD1 (6 bases). The ends were cut back, 0 bases at V and 7 bases at J, with 13 bases in the middle. Germline V gene sequence: CDR1 MNHEY, CDR2 SMNVEV (reference sequence). The CDR3 length is 14 residues. The CDR3 region is CASSLSPGQLEQYF. The CDR3 DNA follows: TGTGCCAGCAGTTTATCCCCTGGACAGTTAGAGCAGTACTTC.

The genes are TRBV15 and TRBJ2-7, with a tentative D call TRBD1 (6 bases). Germline V gene lookup returns CDR1 LNHNV and CDR2 YYDKDF (reference sequence). This CDR3 contains 15 residues. The V and J ends lost 2 bases and 0 bases respectively, with 11 bases between them. In DNA, the CDR3 is TGTGCCACCAGCAGATTACAGGGCTTCTCCTACGAGCAGTACTTC. This translates into CATSRLQGFSYEQYF. Filled out from reference TRBV15 and TRBJ2-7, the complete variable domain reads DAMVIQNPRYQVTQFGKPVTLSCSQTLNHNVMYWYQQKSSQAPKLLFHYYDKDFNNEADTPDNFQSRRPNTSFCFLDIRSPGLGDTAMYLCATSRLQGFSYEQYFGPGTRLTVT.

This chain uses TRBV6-5 with TRBJ1-2; TRBD1 matches 8 bases. Per the germline V gene, CDR1 is MNHEY and CDR2 is SVGAGI. V lost 4 bases, J lost 10 bases, and 11 bases stayed unmatched. The CDR3 spans 14 residues. CDR3 coding DNA: TGTGCCAGCAGTTCGACAGGGGACCTGAGGGACTACACCTTC. Translating it yields CASSSTGDLRDYTF.

The chain employs TRBV13 and TRBJ2-5; unclear D gene. This CDR3 is built from 15 residues. V was clipped by 2 bases and J by 0 bases, with 10 bases between them. Germline values: CDR1 PRHDT, CDR2 FYEKMQ (reference sequence). CDR3 sequence: CASSLSHPYQETQYF. CDR3 in DNA: TGTGCCAGCAGCTTAAGCCACCCGTACCAAGAGACCCAGTACTTC.

The rearrangement links TRBV4-3 to TRBJ1-1; D is unresolved. CDR3 length: 16 amino acids. Germline CDR1 is LGHNA and CDR2 is YSLEER. Trimming removed 0 bases from V and 1 base from J, with 12 bases in between. This CDR3 reads CASSQEGGRGNTEAFF. CDR3 DNA sequence: TGCGCCAGCAGCCAAGAAGGTGGGCGGGGGAACACTGAAGCTTTCTTT.

V and J are TRBV29-1 and TRBJ2-4; D remains unclear. Per the germline V gene, CDR1 is SQVTM and CDR2 is ANQGSEA. The CDR3 sequence is 14 residues long. The V gene lost 2 bases and the J gene lost 1 base, with 9 bases spanning the gap. CDR3 bases: TGCAGCGTTGAACTAGGTGCGGCCAAAAACATTCAGTACTTC. It translates to CSVELGAAKNIQYF.

The V gene is TRBV18, the J gene TRBJ1-2, with D perhaps matching TRBD1 (5 bases). Per the germline V gene, CDR1 is KGHSH and CDR2 is LQKENI. This CDR3 has 16 residues. The germline V and J ends were trimmed by 1 base and 5 bases, with 17 bases remaining between them. The CDR3 coding sequence is TGTGCCAGCTCACCACGGAGGGGCAGGGAAGTTTATGGCTACACCTTC. Translated: CASSPRRGREVYGYTF.

The chain combines TRBV4-1 with TRBJ2-1; D may be TRBD2 (5 bases). CDR3 size: 14 residues. Germline loops: CDR1 MGHRA, CDR2 YSYEKL. V was shortened by 3 bases and J by 7 bases, with 13 bases between the two germline ends. The CDR3 reads CASSHAPSGNEQFF. In DNA form, the CDR3 reads TGCGCCAGCAGCCACGCCCCTTCGGGGAATGAGCAGTTCTTC.

The chain recombines TRBV15 with TRBJ1-3; 8 bases align to TRBD1. Germline V gene lookup returns CDR1 LNHNV and CDR2 YYDKDF (reference sequence). V gave up 4 bases and J gave up 0 bases; unmatched junction bases: 2. This CDR3 spans 15 amino acids. CDR3 region: CATSIDRGSGNTIYF. CDR3 nucleotides: TGTGCCACCAGCATAGACAGGGGCTCTGGAAACACCATATATTTT.

This chain uses TRBV5-6 with TRBJ1-5; D gene ambiguous. Germline values: CDR1 SGHDT, CDR2 YYEEEE. This CDR3 has 12 residues. Trimming cost V 4 bases and J 5 bases, with 7 bases left between them. The CDR3 nucleotides read TGTGCCAGCAGCCTCCTCGATCAGCCCCAGCATTTT. Translation: CASSLLDQPQHF.

The chain joins TRBV9 to TRBJ1-2; D is ambiguous. The CDR3 spans 14 residues. V was pared by 0 bases and J by 4 bases, with 10 bases between. The germline V gene encodes CDR1 SGDLS and CDR2 YYNGEE. CDR3 in amino acids: CASSVAGMSYGYTF. CDR3 bases: TGTGCCAGCAGCGTAGCCGGGATGAGCTATGGCTACACCTTC. Together with reference TRBV9 and TRBJ1-2, the CDR3 gives the full variable domain: DSGVTQTPKHLITATGQRVTLRCSPRSGDLSVYWYQQSLDQGLQFLIQYYNGEERAKGNILERFSAQQFPDLHSELNLSSLELGDSALYFCASSVAGMSYGYTFGSGTRLTVV.